This T cell receptor beta chain came from a study of cytomegalovirus exposure and HLA in healthy donors. On this clone: Germline is not matched at one junction end, which may reflect a read error.

Healthy bone marrow donors made up the cohort. The CDR3 consists of 14 residues. From germline, CDR1 is SEHNR and CDR2 FQNEAQ (reference sequence). A multiplex PCR was run with 60 Vbeta primers and 13 Jbeta primers. Some clones are missing from TCRdb's copy, which holds only in-frame ones; the method was immunoSEQ multiplex PCR. The repertoire holds approximately 160,000 clones, with over 70% as singletons. The source of this sequence is a man younger than 45 in good health and CMV-seropositive. The source material was PBMCs. The chain couples TRBV7-9 to TRBJ1-1; D might be TRBD1 (5 bases). CDR3 nucleotide sequence: TGTTCCAGCAGCCCTTCCCTATCAGGGACTGAAGCTTTCTTT. Encoded protein: CSSSPSLSGTEAFF.